The rows below give T cell receptor beta chains drawn from one sample of a study of blood T cell repertoires in COVID-19. Sequencing was performed with immunoSEQ multiplex PCR; in TCRdb, only in-frame clones are kept and a portion is missing. The top ten hold approximately 6% of the sample, which has some 110,000 clones, 91% seen once. The specimen was peripheral blood. These TCRs come from a human donor in a cohort sampled during active COVID-19. Both conserved end residues are part of each CDR3. D genes are given only for firm matches. The listing skips clone size in some rows; elsewhere it reads once, few, many or a size class.

j_gene | v_gene | abundance | d_gene | CDR3aa | CDR3nt
TRBJ2-5 | TRBV4-3 | - | TRBD1 | CASSQEPSGGLRFERETQYF | TGCGCCAGCAGCCAAGAGCCCTCAGGGGGTCTACGTTTCGAGAGGGAGACCCAGTACTTC
TRBJ2-7 | TRBV4-1 | - | - | CASSQFGNEQYF | TGCGCCAGCAGCCAATTCGGTAACGAGCAGTACTTC
TRBJ2-1 | TRBV5-1 | - | TRBD2 | CASSFYGGSYNEQFF | TGCGCCAGCAGCTTCTACGGGGGGTCCTACAATGAGCAGTTCTTC
TRBJ2-7 | TRBV7-2 | few | TRBD2 | CASSFSGTSSYEQYF | TGTGCCAGCAGCTTTTCCGGGACTAGCTCCTACGAGCAGTACTTC
TRBJ1-1 | TRBV7-3 | - | TRBD1 | CASSLRQGTEAFF | TGTGCCAGCAGCTTAAGACAGGGGACTGAAGCTTTCTTT
TRBJ2-3 | TRBV6-1 | once | - | CASSEWHAGGGTDTQYF | TGTGCCAGCAGTGAATGGCATGCTGGCGGTGGCACAGATACGCAGTATTTT
TRBJ1-5 | TRBV25-1 | - | - | CASSEFGNQPQHF | TGTGCCAGCAGTGAATTCGGCAATCAGCCCCAGCATTTT
TRBJ1-3 | TRBV4-2 | - | - | CASSHLQGISGNTIYF | TGTGCCAGCAGCCACCTGCAGGGGATCTCTGGAAACACCATATATTTT
TRBJ2-7 | TRBV25-1 | - | - | CASSASGVYEQYF | TGTGCCAGCAGTGCGAGCGGTGTTTACGAGCAGTACTTC
TRBJ1-5 | TRBV19 | few | - | CASSVNSFYQPQHF | TGTGCCAGTAGTGTAAACAGCTTCTATCAGCCCCAGCATTTT
TRBJ1-1 | TRBV29-1 | medium-sized | TRBD1 | CSGGQGANTEAFF | TGCAGCGGTGGACAGGGGGCAAACACTGAAGCTTTCTTT
TRBJ1-6 | TRBV6-6 | - | TRBD1 | CASTPETGRYNSPLHF | TGTGCCAGCACCCCAGAGACAGGGAGGTATAATTCACCCCTCCACTTT
TRBJ1-3 | TRBV19 | - | - | CASSIPGWTGTIYF | TGTGCCAGTAGTATCCCCGGTTGGACTGGCACCATATATTTT
TRBJ1-1 | TRBV11-1 | - | TRBD1 | CASSLGQGLNTEAFF | TGTGCCAGCAGCTTAGGACAGGGGCTAAACACTGAAGCTTTCTTT
TRBJ2-7 | TRBV13 | - | TRBD1 | CASIYRGQGRDEQYF | TGTGCCAGCATTTATCGTGGACAGGGCCGTGACGAGCAGTACTTC
TRBJ1-2 | TRBV5-4 | - | TRBD1 | CASTTGTGGVGGGYTF | TGTGCCTCCACGACGGGGACAGGGGGCGTTGGGGGTGGCTACACCTTC
TRBJ1-1 | TRBV12-3/TRBV12-4 | - | - | CASSFRNTEAFF | TGTGCCAGCAGTTTTAGGAACACTGAAGCTTTCTTT
TRBJ1-6 | TRBV1 | once | - | CTSTGLSPLHF | TGCACCAGCACTGGGCTTTCACCCCTCCACTTT
TRBJ2-1 | TRBV29-1 | once | TRBD2 | CSVVTSGSNEQFF | TGCAGCGTTGTAACTAGCGGGAGTAATGAGCAGTTCTTC
TRBJ1-2 | TRBV18 | once | - | CASSPLDRNYGYTF | TGTGCCAGCTCACCCCTAGACAGGAACTATGGCTACACCTTC
TRBJ1-4 | TRBV7-6 | - | - | CASSLGRYRANGEKLFF | TGTGCCAGCAGCTTAGGAAGATACAGGGCCAACGGTGAAAAACTGTTTTTT
TRBJ2-7 | TRBV5-5 | - | TRBD2 | CASSLSTRLASYEQYF | TGTGCCAGCAGCCTCTCTACGAGACTAGCATCCTACGAGCAGTACTTC
TRBJ2-1 | TRBV4-1 | - | - | CASSQVVGGSGEQFF | TGCGCCAGCAGCCAAGTGGTCGGAGGGTCAGGTGAGCAGTTCTTC
TRBJ1-6 | TRBV13 | - | TRBD1 | CASSSTPGTGNSPLHF | TGTGCCAGCAGCTCAACACCCGGGACAGGGAATTCACCCCTCCACTTT
TRBJ2-7 | TRBV12-3/TRBV12-4 | - | TRBD1 | CASTLDRAYEQYF | TGTGCCAGCACCCTAGACAGGGCTTACGAGCAGTACTTC
TRBJ2-2 | TRBV10-1 | - | TRBD1 | CASSGYRGETGELFF | TGCGCCAGCAGTGGTTACAGGGGGGAAACCGGGGAGCTGTTTTTT
TRBJ2-6 | TRBV2 | - | - | CASSDRGVVPGANVLTF | TGTGCCAGCAGTGATAGGGGTGTGGTGCCTGGGGCCAACGTCCTGACTTTC
TRBJ2-5 | TRBV7-2 | - | TRBD2 | CASSLEWTSGFETQYF | TGTGCCAGCAGCTTAGAATGGACTAGCGGGTTCGAGACCCAGTACTTC
TRBJ2-7 | TRBV9 | - | - | CASSVDPGYEQYF | TGTGCCAGCAGCGTAGATCCGGGCTACGAGCAGTACTTC
TRBJ2-5 | TRBV5-1 | - | TRBD2 | CASSLGGLAGPQETQYF | TGCGCCAGCAGCTTGGGGGGACTAGCGGGACCCCAAGAGACCCAGTACTTC
TRBJ2-3 | TRBV5-4 | - | - | CASNLGGQGTDTQYF | TGTGCCAGCAACCTGGGAGGACAGGGCACAGATACGCAGTATTTT
TRBJ2-7 | TRBV27 | - | - | CATSPDQGYEQYF | TGTGCCACCAGTCCCGACCAGGGCTACGAGCAGTACTTC
TRBJ2-3 | TRBV2 | - | - | CASSPRGDTQYF | TGTGCCAGCAGCCCTAGGGGGGATACGCAGTATTTT
TRBJ1-4 | TRBV30 | - | TRBD1 | CACNRGGSEKLFF | TGTGCCTGTAACAGGGGAGGTTCGGAAAAACTGTTTTTT
TRBJ2-7 | TRBV19 | once | TRBD2 | CASSIGLAGDRLDF | TGTGCCAGTAGTATCGGACTAGCGGGGGATCGATTGGACTTC
TRBJ2-1 | TRBV13 | - | TRBD2 | CASRPPGLAINEQFF | TGTGCCAGCAGACCCCCGGGACTAGCAATTAATGAGCAGTTCTTC
TRBJ2-5 | TRBV28 | - | - | CASSSPGESETQYF | TGTGCCAGCAGTTCCCCAGGGGAATCAGAGACCCAGTACTTC
TRBJ2-5 | TRBV15 | - | - | CATSRDRASSRETQYF | TGTGCCACCAGCAGAGATAGGGCTAGCTCGAGGGAGACCCAGTACTTC
TRBJ1-1 | TRBV10-3 | - | - | CAISESQNTEAFF | TGTGCCATCAGTGAGTCACAGAACACTGAAGCTTTCTTT
TRBJ2-1 | TRBV7-7 | - | - | CASSLEIELFPPYNEQFF | TGTGCCAGCAGCTTAGAAATCGAACTATTCCCCCCCTACAATGAGCAGTTCTTC
TRBJ2-1 | TRBV7-8 | - | TRBD2 | CASSLELAGESEQFF | TGTGCCAGCAGCTTAGAACTAGCGGGAGAATCGGAGCAGTTCTTC